This T cell receptor (beta chain) originates from a study of T cells of healthy individuals. This clonotype was seen ten or more times. V gave up 5 bases and J gave up 4 bases, with 9 bases separating them. The CDR3 is 12 residues long. Looked up from germline, CDR1 is DFQATT and CDR2 is SNEGSKA (reference sequence). One entry per CDR3 protein, called by TCRdb with MiXCR from the 5' RACE reads. The table records some 41,000 distinct CDR3 sequences, about 4.2% of them present only once. This receptor was obtained from a human donor in good health. The chain links TRBV20-1 to TRBJ1-5; D call uncertain. CDR3 nucleotides: TGCAGTGCTGGGAGTGGGAATCAGCCCCAGCATTTT. As protein: CSAGSGNQPQHF.